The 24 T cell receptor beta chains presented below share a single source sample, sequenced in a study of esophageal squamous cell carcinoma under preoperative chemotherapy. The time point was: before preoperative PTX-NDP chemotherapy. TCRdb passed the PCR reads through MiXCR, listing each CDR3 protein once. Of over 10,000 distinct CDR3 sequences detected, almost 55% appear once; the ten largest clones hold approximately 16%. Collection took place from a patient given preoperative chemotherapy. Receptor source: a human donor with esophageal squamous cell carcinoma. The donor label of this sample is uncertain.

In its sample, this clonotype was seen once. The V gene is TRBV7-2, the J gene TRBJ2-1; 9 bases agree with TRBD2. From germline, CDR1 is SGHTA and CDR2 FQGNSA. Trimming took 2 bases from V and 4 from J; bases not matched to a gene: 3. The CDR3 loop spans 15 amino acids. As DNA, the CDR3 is TGTGCCAGCAGCTTAATGAGCGGGGGGTACAATGAGCAGTTCTTC. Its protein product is CASSLMSGGYNEQFF.

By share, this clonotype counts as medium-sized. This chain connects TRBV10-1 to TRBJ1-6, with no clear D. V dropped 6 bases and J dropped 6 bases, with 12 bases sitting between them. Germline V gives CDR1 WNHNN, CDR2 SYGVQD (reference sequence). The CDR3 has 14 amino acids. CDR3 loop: CASSGGSSNSPLHF. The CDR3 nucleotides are TGCGCCAGCAGCGGAGGCAGTTCTAATTCACCCCTCCACTTT.

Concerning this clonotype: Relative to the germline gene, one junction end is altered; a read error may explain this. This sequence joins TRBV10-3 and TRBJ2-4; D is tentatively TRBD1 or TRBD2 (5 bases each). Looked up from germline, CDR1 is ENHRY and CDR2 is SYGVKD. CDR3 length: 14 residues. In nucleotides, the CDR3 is TGTGCCATCAGGGGGCTGGGAGCGAAAGATACTCAGTATTTC. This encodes CAIRGLGAKDTQYF.

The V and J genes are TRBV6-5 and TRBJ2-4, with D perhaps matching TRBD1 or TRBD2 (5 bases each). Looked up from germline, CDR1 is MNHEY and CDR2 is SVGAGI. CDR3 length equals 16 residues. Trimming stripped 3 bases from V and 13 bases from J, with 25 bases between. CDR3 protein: CASSYLGDPVYNEQYF. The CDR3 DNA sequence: TGTGCCAGCAGTTATTTAGGGGACCCTGTCTACAATGAGCAGTACTTC.

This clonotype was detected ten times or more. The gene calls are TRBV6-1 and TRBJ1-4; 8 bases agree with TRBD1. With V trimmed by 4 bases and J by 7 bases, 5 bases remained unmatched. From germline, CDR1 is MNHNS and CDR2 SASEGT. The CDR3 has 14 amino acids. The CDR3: CASSGRGQREKLFF. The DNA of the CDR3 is TGTGCCAGCAGTGGCAGGGGGCAACGTGAAAAACTGTTTTTT.

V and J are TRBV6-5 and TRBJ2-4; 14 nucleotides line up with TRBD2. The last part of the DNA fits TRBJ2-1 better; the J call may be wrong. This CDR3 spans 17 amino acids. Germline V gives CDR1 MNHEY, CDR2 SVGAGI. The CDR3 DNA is TGTGCCAGCATCACACGAGGGACTAGCGGGAGCATCTATGAGCAGTTCTTC. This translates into CASITRGTSGSIYEQFF.

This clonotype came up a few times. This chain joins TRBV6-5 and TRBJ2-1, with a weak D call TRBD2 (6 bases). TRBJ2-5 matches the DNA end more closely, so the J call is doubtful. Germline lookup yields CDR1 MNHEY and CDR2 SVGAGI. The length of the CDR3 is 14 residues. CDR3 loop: CASSYSLAQETQYF. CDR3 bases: TGTGCCAGCAGTTACTCCCTAGCGCAAGAGACCCAGTACTTC.

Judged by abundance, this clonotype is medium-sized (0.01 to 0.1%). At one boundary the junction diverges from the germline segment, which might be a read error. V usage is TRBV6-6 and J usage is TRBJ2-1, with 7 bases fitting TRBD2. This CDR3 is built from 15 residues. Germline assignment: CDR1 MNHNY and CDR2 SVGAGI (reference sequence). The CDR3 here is CASSYSGEGYNEQFF. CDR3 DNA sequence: TGTGCCAGCAGCTACTCCGGGGAGGGCTACAATGAGCAGTTCTTC.

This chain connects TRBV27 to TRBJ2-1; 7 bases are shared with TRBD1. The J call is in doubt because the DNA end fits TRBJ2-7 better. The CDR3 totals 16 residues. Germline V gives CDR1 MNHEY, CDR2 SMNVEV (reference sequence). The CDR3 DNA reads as TGTGCCAGCAGCCCACCCCCGGGACAGCCCTACAATGAGCAGTACTTC. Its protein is CASSPPPGQPYNEQYF.

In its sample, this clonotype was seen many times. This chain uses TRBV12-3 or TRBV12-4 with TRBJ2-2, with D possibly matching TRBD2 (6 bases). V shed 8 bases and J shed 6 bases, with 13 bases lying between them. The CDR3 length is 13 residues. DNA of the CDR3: TGTGCCAGCCGGAGGGGATTGGCCGGGGAGCTGTTTTTT. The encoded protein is CASRRGLAGELFF.

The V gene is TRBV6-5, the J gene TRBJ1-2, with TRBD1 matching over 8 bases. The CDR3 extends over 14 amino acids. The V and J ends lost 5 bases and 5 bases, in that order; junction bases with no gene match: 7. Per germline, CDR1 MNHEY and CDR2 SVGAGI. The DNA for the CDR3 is TGTGCCAGCAGTACTCGACAGGGGCTATATGGCTACACCTTC. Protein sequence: CASSTRQGLYGYTF.

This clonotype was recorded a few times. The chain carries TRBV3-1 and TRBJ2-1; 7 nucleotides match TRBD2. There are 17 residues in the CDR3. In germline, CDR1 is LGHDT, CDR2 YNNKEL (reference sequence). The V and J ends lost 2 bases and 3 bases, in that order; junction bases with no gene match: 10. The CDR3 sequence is CASSQKTLAAHYNEQFF. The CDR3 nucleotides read TGTGCCAGCAGCCAAAAAACTCTAGCGGCTCACTACAATGAGCAGTTCTTC.

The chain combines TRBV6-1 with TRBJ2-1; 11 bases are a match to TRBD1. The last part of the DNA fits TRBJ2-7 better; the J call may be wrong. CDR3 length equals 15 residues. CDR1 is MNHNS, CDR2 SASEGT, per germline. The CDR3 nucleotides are TGTGCCAGCAGTAGAGCCGGGACAGGGGGAAACGAGCAGTACTTC. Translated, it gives CASSRAGTGGNEQYF.

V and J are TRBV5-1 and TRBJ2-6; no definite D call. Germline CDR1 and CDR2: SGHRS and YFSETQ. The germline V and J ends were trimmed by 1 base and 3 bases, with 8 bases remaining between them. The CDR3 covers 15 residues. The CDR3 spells CASSLLEGGANVLTF. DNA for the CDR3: TGCGCCAGCAGCTTGCTAGAAGGTGGGGCCAACGTCCTGACTTTC.

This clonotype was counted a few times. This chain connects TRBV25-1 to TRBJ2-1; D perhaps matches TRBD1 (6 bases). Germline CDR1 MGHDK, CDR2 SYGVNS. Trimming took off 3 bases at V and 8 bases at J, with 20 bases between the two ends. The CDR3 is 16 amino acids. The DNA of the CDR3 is TGTGCCAGCAGTGATCGGTCAGGGGCCGCTTGGGATGAGCAGTTCTTC. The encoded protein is CASSDRSGAAWDEQFF.

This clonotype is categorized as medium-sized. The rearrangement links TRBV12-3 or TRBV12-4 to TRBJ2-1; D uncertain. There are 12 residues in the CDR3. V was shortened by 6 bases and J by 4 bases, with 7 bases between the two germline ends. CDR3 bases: TGTGCCAGCAGACTAAGGTACAATGAGCAGTTCTTC. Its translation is CASRLRYNEQFF.

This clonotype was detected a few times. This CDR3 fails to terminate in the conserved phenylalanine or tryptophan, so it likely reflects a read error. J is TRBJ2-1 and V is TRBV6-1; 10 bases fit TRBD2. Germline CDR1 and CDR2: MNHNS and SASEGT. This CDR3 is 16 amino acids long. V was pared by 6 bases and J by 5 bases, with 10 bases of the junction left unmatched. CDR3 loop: CASSNKGLARNNEQFL. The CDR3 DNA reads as TGTGCCAGCAGCAACAAGGGACTAGCGAGGAACAATGAGCAGTTCTTA.

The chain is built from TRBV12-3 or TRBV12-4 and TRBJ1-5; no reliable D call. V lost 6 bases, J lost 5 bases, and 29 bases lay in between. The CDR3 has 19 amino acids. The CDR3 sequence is CASSTLGLRHHTPHQPQHF. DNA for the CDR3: TGTGCCAGCAGCACTCTGGGCCTGAGGCATCACACGCCGCATCAGCCCCAGCATTTT.

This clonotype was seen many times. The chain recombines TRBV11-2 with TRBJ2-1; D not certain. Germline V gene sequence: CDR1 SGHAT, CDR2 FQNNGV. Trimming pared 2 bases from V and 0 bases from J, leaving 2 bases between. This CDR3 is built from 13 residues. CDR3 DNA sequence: TGTGCCAGCAGCTTATTCTCCTACAATGAGCAGTTCTTC. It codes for CASSLFSYNEQFF.

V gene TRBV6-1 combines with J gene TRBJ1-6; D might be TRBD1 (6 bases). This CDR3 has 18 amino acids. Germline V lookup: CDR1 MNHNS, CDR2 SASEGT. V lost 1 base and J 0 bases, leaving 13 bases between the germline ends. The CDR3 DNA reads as TGTGCCAGCAGTGAAGTGGGGGGGCAAAGCTCCTATAATTCACCCCTCCACTTT. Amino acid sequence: CASSEVGGQSSYNSPLHF.

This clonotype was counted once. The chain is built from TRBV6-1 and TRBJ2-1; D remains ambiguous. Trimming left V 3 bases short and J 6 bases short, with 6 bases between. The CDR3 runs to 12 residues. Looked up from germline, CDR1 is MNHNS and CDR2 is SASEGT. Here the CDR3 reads CASSERINEQFF. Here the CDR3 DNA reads TGTGCCAGCAGTGAGAGGATCAATGAGCAGTTCTTC.

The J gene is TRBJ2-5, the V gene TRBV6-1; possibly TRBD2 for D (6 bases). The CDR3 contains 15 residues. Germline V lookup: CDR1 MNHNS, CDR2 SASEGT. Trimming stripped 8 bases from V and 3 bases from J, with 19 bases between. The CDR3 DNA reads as TGTGCCAGCGACGATAGCGGAGAACCCGAAGAGACCCAGTACTTC. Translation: CASDDSGEPEETQYF.

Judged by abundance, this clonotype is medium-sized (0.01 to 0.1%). DNA for the CDR3: TGTGCCAGCAGTAGGACAGGGCAGACCTACAATGAGCAGTACTTC. Translation gives CASSRTGQTYNEQYF. This chain joins TRBV6-6 and TRBJ2-1; 8 bases fit TRBD1. The J call may be in error: the DNA end matches TRBJ2-7 better. This CDR3 is 15 amino acids long. Germline assignment: CDR1 MNHNY and CDR2 SVGAGI (reference sequence).

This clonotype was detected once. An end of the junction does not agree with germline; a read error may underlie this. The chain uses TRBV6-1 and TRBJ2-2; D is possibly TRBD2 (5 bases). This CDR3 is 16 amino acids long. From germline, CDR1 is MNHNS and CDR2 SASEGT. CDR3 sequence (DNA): TGTGCCAGCAGCCTGAACGGCTGTGCGAGGACCGGGGAGCAGTTTTTT. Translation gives CASSLNGCARTGEQFF.